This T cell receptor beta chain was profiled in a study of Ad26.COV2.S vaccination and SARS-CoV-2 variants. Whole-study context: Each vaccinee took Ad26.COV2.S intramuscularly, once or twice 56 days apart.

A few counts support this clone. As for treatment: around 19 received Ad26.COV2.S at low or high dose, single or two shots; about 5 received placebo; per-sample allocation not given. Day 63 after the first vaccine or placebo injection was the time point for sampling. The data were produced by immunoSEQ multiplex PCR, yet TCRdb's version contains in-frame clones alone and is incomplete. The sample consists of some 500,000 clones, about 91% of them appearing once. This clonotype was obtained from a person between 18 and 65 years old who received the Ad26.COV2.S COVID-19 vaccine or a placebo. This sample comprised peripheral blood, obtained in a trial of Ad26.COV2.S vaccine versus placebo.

The CDR3 loop is CASSWGTAGTEAFF. In DNA, the CDR3 is TGTGCCAGCAGCTGGGGGACGGCGGGCACTGAAGCTTTCTTT. The chain employs TRBV5-4 and TRBJ1-1; D may be TRBD1 (5 bases). CDR3 length: 14 residues. Germline V lookup: CDR1 SGHNT, CDR2 YYREEE (reference sequence). V lost 3 bases to trimming and J lost 4 bases, with 13 bases between them. Based on the CDR3 plus reference TRBV5-4 and TRBJ1-1, the full variable domain is ETGVTQSPTHLIKTRGQQVTLRCSSQSGHNTVSWYQQALGQGPQFIFQYYREEENGRGNFPPRFSGLQFPNYSSELNVNALELDDSALYLCASSWGTAGTEAFFGQGTRLTVV.